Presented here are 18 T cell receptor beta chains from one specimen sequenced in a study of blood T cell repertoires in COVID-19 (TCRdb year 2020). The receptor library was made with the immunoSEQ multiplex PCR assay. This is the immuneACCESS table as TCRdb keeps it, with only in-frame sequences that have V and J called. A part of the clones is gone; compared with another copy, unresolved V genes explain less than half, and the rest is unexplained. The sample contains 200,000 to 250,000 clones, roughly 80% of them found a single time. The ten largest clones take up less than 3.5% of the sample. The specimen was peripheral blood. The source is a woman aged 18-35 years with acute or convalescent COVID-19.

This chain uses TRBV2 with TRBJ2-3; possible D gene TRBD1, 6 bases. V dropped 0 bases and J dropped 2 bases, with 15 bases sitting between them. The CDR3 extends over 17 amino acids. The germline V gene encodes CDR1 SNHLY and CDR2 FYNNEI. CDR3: CASSEAFGQPFTDTQYF. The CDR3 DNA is TGTGCCAGCAGTGAAGCATTCGGACAGCCCTTCACAGATACGCAGTATTTT.

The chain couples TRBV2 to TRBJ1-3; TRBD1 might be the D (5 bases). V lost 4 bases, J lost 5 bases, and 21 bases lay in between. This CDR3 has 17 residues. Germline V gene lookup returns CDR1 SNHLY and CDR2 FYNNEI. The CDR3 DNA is TGTGCCAGCAGTGCCTCGGGGGGTGGAGGCGTACGAAACACCATATATTTT. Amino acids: CASSASGGGGVRNTIYF.

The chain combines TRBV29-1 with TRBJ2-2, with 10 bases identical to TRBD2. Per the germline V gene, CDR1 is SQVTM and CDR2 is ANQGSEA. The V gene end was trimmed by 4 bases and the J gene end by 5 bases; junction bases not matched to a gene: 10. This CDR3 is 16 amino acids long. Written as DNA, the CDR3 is TGCAGCGTTGGAAGTCTAGCGGGAGTGGGGACCGGGGAGCTGTTTTTT. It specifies CSVGSLAGVGTGELFF.

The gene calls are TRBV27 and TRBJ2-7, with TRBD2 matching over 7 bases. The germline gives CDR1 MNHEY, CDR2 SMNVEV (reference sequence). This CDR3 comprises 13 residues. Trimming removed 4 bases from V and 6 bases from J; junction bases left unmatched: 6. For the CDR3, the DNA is TGTGCCAGCAGTTACTCCGGGACTATCGAGCAGTACTTC. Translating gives CASSYSGTIEQYF.

CDR3 protein: CASSLGSGLAGGTDTQYF. CDR3 sequence (DNA): TGCGCCAGCAGCTTGGGGTCGGGACTAGCGGGAGGGACAGATACGCAGTATTTT. The chain combines TRBV5-1 with TRBJ2-3, with 16 bases lining up with TRBD2. The V gene's germline CDR1 is SGHRS and CDR2 YFSETQ. The V segment lost 0 bases and the J segment 3 bases; nucleotides outside the gene matches: 4. The CDR3 contains 18 residues. Full variable domain (outside the CDR3, taken from reference TRBV5-1 and TRBJ2-3): KAGVTQTPRYLIKTRGQQVTLSCSPISGHRSVSWYQQTPGQGLQFLFEYFSETQRNKGNFPGRFSGRQFSNSRSEMNVSTLELGDSALYLCASSLGSGLAGGTDTQYFGPGTRLTVL.

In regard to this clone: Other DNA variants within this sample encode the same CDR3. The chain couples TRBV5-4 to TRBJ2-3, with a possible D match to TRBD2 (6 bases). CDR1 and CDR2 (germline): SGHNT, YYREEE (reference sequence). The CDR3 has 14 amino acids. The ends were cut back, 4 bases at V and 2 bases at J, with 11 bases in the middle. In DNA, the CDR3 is TGTGCCAGCAGCCGGAGCGGGTCCACAGATACGCAGTATTTT. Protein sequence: CASSRSGSTDTQYF.

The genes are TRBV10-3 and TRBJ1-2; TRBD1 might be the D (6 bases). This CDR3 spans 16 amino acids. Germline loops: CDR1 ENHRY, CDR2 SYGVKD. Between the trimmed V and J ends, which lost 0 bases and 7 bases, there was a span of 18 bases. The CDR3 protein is CAISESRGAGDRGYTF. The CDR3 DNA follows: TGTGCCATCAGTGAGTCGAGAGGCGCAGGGGATCGTGGCTACACCTTC.

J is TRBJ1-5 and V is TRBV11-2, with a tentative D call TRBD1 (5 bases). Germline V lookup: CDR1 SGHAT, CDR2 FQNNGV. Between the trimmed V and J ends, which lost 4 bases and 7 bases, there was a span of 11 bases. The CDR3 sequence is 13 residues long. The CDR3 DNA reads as TGTGCCAGCAGCTCAGGGTTACGACAGCCCCAGCATTTT. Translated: CASSSGLRQPQHF.

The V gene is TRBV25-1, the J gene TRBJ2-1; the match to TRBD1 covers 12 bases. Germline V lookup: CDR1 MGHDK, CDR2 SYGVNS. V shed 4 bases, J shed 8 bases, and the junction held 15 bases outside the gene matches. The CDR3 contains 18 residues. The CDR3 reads CASSVSDLGTGGGDEQFF. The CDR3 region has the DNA TGTGCCAGCAGTGTTTCGGACCTCGGGACAGGGGGCGGCGATGAGCAGTTCTTC.

CDR3 amino acids: CASSPAASDGYTF. CDR3 sequence (DNA): TGCGCCAGCAGCCCCGCGGCGTCGGATGGCTACACCTTC. The V and J genes are TRBV5-1 and TRBJ1-2; D call uncertain. CDR1 SGHRS and CDR2 YFSETQ come from the germline V gene. V lost 4 bases and J 6 bases, leaving 13 bases between the germline ends. The length of the CDR3 is 13 residues.

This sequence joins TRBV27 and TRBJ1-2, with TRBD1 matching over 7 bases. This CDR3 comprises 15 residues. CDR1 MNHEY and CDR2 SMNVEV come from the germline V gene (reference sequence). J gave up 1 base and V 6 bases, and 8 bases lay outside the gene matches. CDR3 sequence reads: CASSRQGVINYGYTF. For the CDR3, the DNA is TGTGCCAGCAGCCGACAGGGCGTAATTAACTATGGCTACACCTTC.

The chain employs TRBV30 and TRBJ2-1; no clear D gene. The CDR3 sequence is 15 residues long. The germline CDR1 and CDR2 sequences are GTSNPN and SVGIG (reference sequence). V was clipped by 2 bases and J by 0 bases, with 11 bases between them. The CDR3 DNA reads TGTGCCTGGAGTATCGAGGATAGCTCCTACAATGAGCAGTTCTTC. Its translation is CAWSIEDSSYNEQFF.

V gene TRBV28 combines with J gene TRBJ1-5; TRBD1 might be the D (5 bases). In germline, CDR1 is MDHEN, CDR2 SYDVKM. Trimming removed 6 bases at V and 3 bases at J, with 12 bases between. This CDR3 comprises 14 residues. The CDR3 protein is CASSQGALNQPQHF. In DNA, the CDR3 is TGTGCCAGCAGCCAAGGGGCTCTCAATCAGCCCCAGCATTTT.

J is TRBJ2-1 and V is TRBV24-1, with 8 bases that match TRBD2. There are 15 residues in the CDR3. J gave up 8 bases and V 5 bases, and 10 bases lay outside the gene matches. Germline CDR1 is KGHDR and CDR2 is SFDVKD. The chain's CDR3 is CATSAPREGWDEQFF. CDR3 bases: TGTGCCACCAGTGCCCCCCGGGAGGGATGGGATGAGCAGTTCTTC.

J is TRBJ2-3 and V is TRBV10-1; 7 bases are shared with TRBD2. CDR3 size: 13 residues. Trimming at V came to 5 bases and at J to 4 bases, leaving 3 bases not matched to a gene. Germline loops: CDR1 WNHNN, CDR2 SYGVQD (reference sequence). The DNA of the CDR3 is TGCGCCAGCAGTTTAACTAGCGCAGATACGCAGTATTTT. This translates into CASSLTSADTQYF.

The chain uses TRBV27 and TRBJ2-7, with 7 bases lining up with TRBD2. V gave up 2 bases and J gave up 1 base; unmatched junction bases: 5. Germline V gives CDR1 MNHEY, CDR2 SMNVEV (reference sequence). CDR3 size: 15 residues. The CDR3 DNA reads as TGTGCCAGCAGTTTAGGACTAGTAGGTTCCTACGAGCAGTACTTC. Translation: CASSLGLVGSYEQYF.

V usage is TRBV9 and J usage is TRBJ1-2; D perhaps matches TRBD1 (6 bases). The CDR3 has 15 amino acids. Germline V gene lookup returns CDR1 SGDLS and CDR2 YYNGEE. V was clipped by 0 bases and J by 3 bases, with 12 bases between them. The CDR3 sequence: CASSVATQGDYGYTF. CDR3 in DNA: TGTGCCAGCAGCGTAGCTACACAGGGCGACTATGGCTACACCTTC. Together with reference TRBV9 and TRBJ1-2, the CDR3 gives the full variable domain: DSGVTQTPKHLITATGQRVTLRCSPRSGDLSVYWYQQSLDQGLQFLIQYYNGEERAKGNILERFSAQQFPDLHSELNLSSLELGDSALYFCASSVATQGDYGYTFGSGTRLTVV.

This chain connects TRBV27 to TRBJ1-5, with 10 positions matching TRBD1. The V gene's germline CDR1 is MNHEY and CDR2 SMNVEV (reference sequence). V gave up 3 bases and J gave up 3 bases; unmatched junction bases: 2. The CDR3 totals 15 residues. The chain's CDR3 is CASSLDRGSNQPQHF. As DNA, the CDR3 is TGTGCCAGCAGTTTGGACAGGGGGTCCAATCAGCCCCAGCATTTT.